The 28 T cell receptor beta chains below come from one sample, sequenced in a study of post-analysis software for immune sequencing data. Regarding the study as a whole: Patients carried roughly 5 TRBV segments more frequently than controls did, and TRBV5-6, TRBV5-1 and TRBV20-1 were among them.

Each TCR beta cDNA library carried unique molecular identifiers. TCRdb redid the calling of the PCR reads with MiXCR, one entry per CDR3 protein. The repertoire holds roughly 180,000 distinct CDR3 sequences, with 30% as singletons. These receptors' antigens are unknown. The specimen sequenced was blood. The receptor source for this set is a girl aged 10 to 17 with multiple sclerosis.

The chain uses TRBV15 and TRBJ2-5, with 8 nucleotides matching TRBD1. Gene TRBJ2-7 matches the end of the DNA better, so the J call may be wrong. Germline-derived CDR1 and CDR2 are LNHNV and YYDKDF (reference sequence). This CDR3 has 13 residues. The CDR3: CATSRGQVYEQYF. DNA of the CDR3: TGTGCCACCAGCAGGGGACAGGTCTACGAGCAGTACTTC.

This clonotype was seen only a few times. The rearrangement joins TRBV14 to TRBJ1-1; D uncertain. Germline CDR1 reads SGHDN; CDR2 reads FVKESK. The CDR3 runs to 15 residues. Deletions cut 2 bases from V and 6 bases from J, with 16 bases between. The CDR3 protein is CASSQSGGDNAEAFF. The DNA of the CDR3 is TGTGCCAGCAGCCAATCAGGTGGGGATAACGCTGAAGCTTTCTTT.

To note about this clonotype: A much larger clone lies a single base off, so this may be a read error. The chain carries TRBV12-3 or TRBV12-4 and TRBJ1-2; maybe TRBD1 (5 bases). The CDR3 is made up of 14 amino acids. The DNA for the CDR3 is TGTGCCGGCAGTTTGCTCGACAGAGGATCGGGCTACACCTTC. Protein product: CAGSLLDRGSGYTF.

The rearrangement joins TRBV12-3 or TRBV12-4 to TRBJ1-5, with unresolved D. The CDR3 consists of 13 residues. Trimming stripped 8 bases from V and 3 bases from J, with 11 bases between. The DNA for the CDR3 is TGTGCCAGCTCCCTACCCCCCAATCAGCCCCAGCATTTT. Protein product: CASSLPPNQPQHF.

The rearrangement uses TRBV30 and TRBJ2-3; D gene ambiguous. The CDR3 is made up of 15 amino acids. Between the trimmed V and J ends, which lost 2 bases and 2 bases, there was a span of 14 bases. Per germline, CDR1 GTSNPN and CDR2 SVGIG (reference sequence). CDR3 nucleotide sequence: TGTGCCTGGAGTCGGAAGCCCACACCCACAGATACGCAGTATTTT. Translation: CAWSRKPTPTDTQYF.

The count of this clonotype is one. The chain is built from TRBV11-2 and TRBJ1-2; D is possibly TRBD1 (5 bases). Germline CDR1 reads SGHAT; CDR2 reads FQNNGV. The CDR3 sequence is 14 residues long. The ends were cut back, 1 base at V and 6 bases at J, with 12 bases in the middle. This chain's CDR3 is CASSLGIGEDGYTF. CDR3 DNA: TGTGCCAGCAGCTTAGGAATAGGGGAAGATGGCTACACCTTC. Full variable domain (remainder filled in from reference TRBV11-2 and TRBJ1-2): EAGVAQSPRYKIIEKRQSVAFWCNPISGHATLYWYQQILGQGPKLLIQFQNNGVVDDSQLPKDRFSAERLKGVDSTLKIQPAKLEDSAVYLCASSLGIGEDGYTFGSGTRLTVV.

This clonotype was found once. V is TRBV29-1 and J is TRBJ2-3, with a tentative D call TRBD1 (5 bases). Germline V gene sequence: CDR1 SQVTM, CDR2 ANQGSEA. The CDR3 has 14 residues. The V gene lost 5 bases and the J gene lost 3 bases, with 15 bases spanning the gap. DNA of the CDR3: TGCAGCGTTCAGGGTTGGTCCCTAACAGATACGCAGTATTTT. It codes for CSVQGWSLTDTQYF.

This clonotype came up a few times. The chain joins TRBV10-3 to TRBJ2-1; D gene ambiguous. CDR1 and CDR2 from the germline V gene are ENHRY and SYGVKD. V lost 6 bases to trimming and J lost 5 bases, with 11 bases between them. The CDR3 consists of 13 residues. CDR3 region: CAISENRDNEQFF. Written as DNA, the CDR3 is TGTGCCATCAGCGAAAACCGGGACAATGAGCAGTTCTTC.

This clonotype came up a few times. The chain employs TRBV11-2 and TRBJ2-1, with TRBD2 identical over 8 bases. This CDR3 contains 17 residues. The germline CDR1 and CDR2 sequences are SGHAT and FQNNGV. J was trimmed by 1 base and V by 0 bases; bases with no gene match: 5. CDR3 amino acids: CASSLEVGGRSYNEQFF. The CDR3, as DNA: TGTGCCAGCAGCTTAGAAGTGGGCGGGAGGTCCTACAATGAGCAGTTCTTC.

The sample holds a few counts of this clonotype. The rearrangement links TRBV5-1 to TRBJ2-5, with 8 nucleotides matching TRBD2. The CDR3 consists of 14 residues. Per germline, CDR1 SGHRS and CDR2 YFSETQ. V gave up 4 bases and J gave up 5 bases; unmatched junction bases: 7. As DNA, the CDR3 is TGCGCCAGCAGCGACGGGAGGGCCGGGGAGACCCAGTACTTC. It translates to CASSDGRAGETQYF. Full variable domain (rest looked up from reference TRBV5-1 and TRBJ2-5): KAGVTQTPRYLIKTRGQQVTLSCSPISGHRSVSWYQQTPGQGLQFLFEYFSETQRNKGNFPGRFSGRQFSNSRSEMNVSTLELGDSALYLCASSDGRAGETQYFGPGTRLLVL.

This clonotype was seen at least ten times. For the CDR3, the DNA is TGTGCCAGCAGTTACGGACAGGGCTCTGGGGCCAACGTCCTGACTTTC. Amino acids: CASSYGQGSGANVLTF. J is TRBJ2-6 and V is TRBV6-5; 8 bases line up with TRBD1. CDR1 and CDR2 (germline): MNHEY, SVGAGI. The CDR3 is 16 residues long. The V segment lost 2 bases and the J segment 0 bases; nucleotides outside the gene matches: 0.

The CDR3 region is CASSNPGDLRTEAFF. The CDR3 DNA follows: TGTGCCAGCAGTAACCCAGGGGATTTACGCACTGAAGCTTTCTTT. The rearrangement uses TRBV11-2 and TRBJ1-1, with D possibly TRBD1 on 6 matching bases. The CDR3 is 15 amino acids. V lost 6 bases and J 4 bases, leaving 18 bases between the germline ends. Germline V lookup: CDR1 SGHAT, CDR2 FQNNGV.

Many counts were recorded for this clonotype. The CDR3 DNA sequence: TGTGCCAGCAGTGAACCAACTAGCGGGAGGGCCCTGTACAATGAGCAGTTCTTC. It is translated as CASSEPTSGRALYNEQFF. This chain uses TRBV2 with TRBJ2-1; 13 positions match TRBD2. V gave up 2 bases and J gave up 4 bases; unmatched junction bases: 8. From germline, CDR1 is SNHLY and CDR2 FYNNEI. This CDR3 is 18 amino acids long.

This clonotype was found a few times. The rearrangement joins TRBV7-2 to TRBJ2-1; 9 nucleotides align to TRBD2. CDR3 size: 15 residues. V lost 6 bases and J lost 8; bases outside the gene matches: 11. Germline V gene data show CDR1 as SGHTA and CDR2 as FQGNSA. The CDR3: CASSGGGRARDEQFF. The CDR3 DNA follows: TGTGCCAGCAGTGGGGGCGGGAGGGCTAGGGATGAGCAGTTCTTC.

The J gene is TRBJ1-5, the V gene TRBV28, with TRBD1 matching over 7 bases. The germline V gene has CDR1 MDHEN and CDR2 SYDVKM. J gave up 1 base and V 5 bases, and 8 bases lay outside the gene matches. The CDR3 is made up of 16 amino acids. CDR3 amino acids: CASSPVTGRSNQPQHF. Written as DNA, the CDR3 is TGTGCCAGCAGTCCCGTGACAGGGCGGAGCAATCAGCCCCAGCATTTT.

This clonotype has more than one count but fewer than ten. CDR3 protein: CASSPSPLDAGGLDEQYF. The CDR3 coding sequence is TGTGCCAGCAGTCCCTCACCTTTAGATGCGGGAGGGCTAGATGAGCAGTACTTC. The chain uses TRBV12-3 or TRBV12-4 and TRBJ2-5, with 9 nucleotides matching TRBD2. CDR3 size: 18 residues. The V and J ends lost 5 bases and 11 bases, in that order; junction bases with no gene match: 24.

This clonotype was counted between two and nine times. CDR3 bases: TGTGCCTGCATCGAGGGGGCGCAGTCCAATTCACCCCTCCACTTT. Its translation is CACIEGAQSNSPLHF. V gene TRBV28 combines with J gene TRBJ1-6, with TRBD1 identical over 7 bases. CDR3 length: 15 amino acids. Germline trimming cut 11 bases from V and 7 bases from J; bases unmatched to any gene: 14. Germline V gene sequence: CDR1 MDHEN, CDR2 SYDVKM.

This clonotype was observed a few times. A clone one base away is much larger, so this may be a read error. This rearrangement joins TRBV29-1 to TRBJ2-3; D is undetermined. CDR1 and CDR2 (germline): SQVTM, ANQGSEA. CDR3 length equals 14 residues. V lost 6 bases to trimming and J lost 5 bases, with 18 bases between them. CDR3 region: CSVVPETLKDTQYF. As DNA, the CDR3 is TGCAGCGTAGTCCCCGAGACCCTAAAAGATACGCAGTATTTT.

The rearrangement joins TRBV5-1 to TRBJ2-3; D uncertain. Germline-derived CDR1 and CDR2 are SGHRS and YFSETQ. Trimming pared 0 bases from V and 5 bases from J, leaving 10 bases between. The CDR3 sequence is 14 residues long. In nucleotides, the CDR3 is TGCGCCAGCAGCTTGGGGCTACCCGGAGATACGCAGTATTTT. Translating it yields CASSLGLPGDTQYF.

This clonotype was observed at least ten times. This chain links TRBV20-1 with TRBJ2-1, with 9 bases lining up with TRBD2. Germline CDR1 reads DFQATT; CDR2 reads SNEGSKA (reference sequence). The CDR3 spans 14 residues. V lost 6 bases, J lost 7 bases, and 10 bases stayed unmatched. The CDR3 reads CSAKGTSMVNEQFF. In DNA form, the CDR3 reads TGCAGTGCAAAAGGGACTAGCATGGTGAATGAGCAGTTCTTC.

The CDR3 reads CASSPGSQQETQYF. The CDR3 DNA is TGCGCCAGCAGCCCAGGGTCCCAGCAAGAGACCCAGTACTTC. V and J are TRBV5-1 and TRBJ2-5; D might be TRBD1 (5 bases). CDR1 is SGHRS and CDR2 is YFSETQ in the germline V gene. This CDR3 is 14 amino acids long. V lost 4 bases, J lost 2 bases, and 12 bases lay in between. The full variable domain, rest sourced from reference TRBV5-1 and TRBJ2-5, is KAGVTQTPRYLIKTRGQQVTLSCSPISGHRSVSWYQQTPGQGLQFLFEYFSETQRNKGNFPGRFSGRQFSNSRSEMNVSTLELGDSALYLCASSPGSQQETQYFGPGTRLLVL.

In this sample, this clonotype turned up many times. This chain joins TRBV7-9 and TRBJ2-1; D unresolved. Germline-derived CDR1 and CDR2 are SEHNR and FQNEAQ (reference sequence). The CDR3 covers 12 residues. The V and J ends lost 5 bases and 14 bases respectively, with 16 bases between them. The CDR3 DNA follows: TGTGCCAGCAGCGATATCCTAGAGACGGAGTTCTTC. This gives the protein CASSDILETEFF.

In its sample, this clonotype was seen a few times. The chain uses TRBV10-3 and TRBJ1-1; TRBD1 is a possible D gene (6 bases). The CDR3 length is 16 residues. V shed 6 bases and J shed 5 bases, with 22 bases lying between them. Germline V gives CDR1 ENHRY, CDR2 SYGVKD. The CDR3 is CAISPDGGRGRTEAFF. CDR3 in DNA: TGTGCCATCAGCCCCGATGGGGGCCGGGGTAGGACTGAAGCTTTCTTT.

As concerns this clonotype: A clone one base away is much larger, so this may be a read error. The rearrangement links TRBV12-3 or TRBV12-4 to TRBJ2-3; no firm D call. CDR3 size: 15 residues. V shed 5 bases and J shed 0 bases, with 12 bases lying between them. CDR3 DNA sequence: TGTGCCAGCAGTCGCCTAGTCTCTAGCACAGATACGCAGTATTTT. It codes for CASSRLVSSTDTQYF.

Judged by abundance, this clonotype is medium-sized. This chain uses TRBV6-5 with TRBJ2-1; 7 nucleotides line up with TRBD1. Germline CDR1 and CDR2: MNHEY and SVGAGI. This CDR3 spans 14 amino acids. Losses at the gene ends were 1 base for V and 5 bases for J; bases not matched to a gene: 2. CDR3 amino acids: CASSYWTGNNEQFF. In DNA, the CDR3 is TGTGCCAGCAGTTACTGGACAGGAAACAATGAGCAGTTCTTC.

The chain uses TRBV7-8 and TRBJ2-5; 11 bases are shared with TRBD1. Germline CDR1 SGHVS, CDR2 FQNEAQ. The CDR3 has 17 residues. After removal of 1 base from V and 7 bases from J, the junction contained 11 bases not matched to a gene. This chain's CDR3 is CASSLEWAGTGGPTQYF. The DNA for the CDR3 is TGTGCCAGCAGCTTAGAATGGGCGGGGACAGGGGGACCGACCCAGTACTTC.

This clonotype was recorded many times. This sequence joins TRBV10-3 and TRBJ2-7, with 11 positions matching TRBD2. Germline V gives CDR1 ENHRY, CDR2 SYGVKD. There are 17 residues in the CDR3. The V and J ends lost 0 bases and 0 bases, in that order; junction bases with no gene match: 4. In DNA form, the CDR3 reads TGTGCCATCAGTGAGTCGCGACTAGCGGGGAGCTCCTACGAGCAGTACTTC. Its translation is CAISESRLAGSSYEQYF.

This rearrangement joins TRBV4-2 to TRBJ2-3; the match to TRBD2 covers 9 bases. Germline assignment: CDR1 LGHNA and CDR2 YNFKEQ. Trimming at V came to 1 base and at J to 7 bases, leaving 3 bases not matched to a gene. This CDR3 spans 14 amino acids. This chain's CDR3 is CASSQGLADYTQYF. DNA for the CDR3: TGTGCCAGCAGCCAAGGACTAGCGGACTATACGCAGTATTTT.